These T cell receptor beta chains were read from a single sample in a study of molecular identifiers for immune sequencing clone quantification. TCRdb re-called the PCR reads through MiXCR, storing one row per CDR3 protein. The data contain around 300,000 distinct CDR3 sequences, 24% of them seen just once; the ten biggest clones take up about 0.71%. The specimen sequenced was naive CD8+ T cells from blood, with Jurkat cell RNA spiked in. The receptors originated from a human donor in good health. Some libraries in this study had Jurkat cell RNA spiked in. Both conserved end residues are part of each CDR3. A D gene is named only where the DNA matches it firmly. Clone size is shown for a subset of rows, as once, few, many or a class of expanded clone.

D: -
V: TRBV27
length: 14
J: TRBJ1-1
size: -
CDR3: CASSLLGQHPAAFF
DNA: TGTGCCAGCAGTTTATTAGGGCAGCACCCTGCCGCTTTCTTT

D: TRBD1
V: TRBV4-1
length: 17
J: TRBJ2-7
size: -
CDR3: CASSQHLAGQGVYEQYF
DNA: TGCGCCAGCAGCCAACATCTAGCGGGACAGGGGGTCTACGAGCAGTACTTC

D: -
V: TRBV7-9
length: 15
J: TRBJ1-2
size: many
CDR3: CASSLWTEANYGYTF
DNA: TGTGCCAGCAGCCTTTGGACAGAAGCTAACTATGGCTACACCTTC

D: -
V: TRBV27
length: 13
J: TRBJ2-7
size: many
CDR3: CASSWAGAAEQYF
DNA: TGTGCCAGCAGTTGGGCAGGGGCCGCCGAGCAGTACTTC

D: -
V: TRBV29-1
length: 12
J: TRBJ1-1
size: many
CDR3: CSVISGDGEAFF
DNA: TGCAGCGTTATATCCGGGGATGGTGAAGCTTTCTTT

D: -
V: TRBV4-3
length: 16
J: TRBJ1-1
size: -
CDR3: CASSQEGGTVAPEAFF
DNA: TGCGCCAGCAGCCAAGAAGGCGGGACGGTAGCTCCTGAAGCTTTCTTT

D: -
V: TRBV15
length: 13
J: TRBJ2-3
size: many
CDR3: CATSRDLMDTQYF
DNA: TGTGCCACCAGCAGAGATCTTATGGATACGCAGTATTTT

D: -
V: TRBV27
length: 13
J: TRBJ1-2
size: many
CDR3: CASSLGGSYGYTF
DNA: TGTGCCAGCAGCTTGGGGGGTAGCTATGGCTACACCTTC

D: TRBD2
V: TRBV28
length: 12
J: TRBJ2-7
size: few
CDR3: CATRRTSYEQYF
DNA: TGTGCCACTAGACGGACTAGCTACGAGCAGTACTTC

D: -
V: TRBV4-1
length: 14
J: TRBJ2-7
size: -
CDR3: CASSSLGGSYEQYF
DNA: TGCGCCAGCAGCTCCCTGGGGGGTTCCTACGAGCAGTACTTC

D: -
V: TRBV29-1
length: 14
J: TRBJ1-4
size: many
CDR3: CSVMATGTNEKLFF
DNA: TGCAGCGTTATGGCCACAGGAACTAATGAAAAACTGTTTTTT

D: TRBD1
V: TRBV2
length: 15
J: TRBJ2-5
size: few
CDR3: CASTGGTGGKETQYF
DNA: TGTGCCAGCACTGGGGGGACAGGGGGTAAAGAGACCCAGTACTTC

D: TRBD2
V: TRBV27
length: 14
J: TRBJ2-4
size: -
CDR3: CASSLAGRKNIQYF
DNA: TGTGCCAGCAGTTTAGCCGGGAGGAAAAACATTCAGTACTTC

D: -
V: TRBV27
length: 11
J: TRBJ2-3
size: -
CDR3: CASRVWDTQYF
DNA: TGTGCCAGCAGAGTCTGGGATACGCAGTATTTT

D: TRBD2
V: TRBV20-1
length: 17
J: TRBJ2-3
size: -
CDR3: CSAKYSGTSGNSDTQYF
DNA: TGCAGTGCTAAGTACTCCGGGACTAGCGGGAACTCAGATACGCAGTATTTT

D: TRBD1
V: TRBV6-6
length: 12
J: TRBJ2-7
size: -
CDR3: CASRFTGAEQYF
DNA: TGTGCCAGCAGATTCACAGGGGCCGAGCAGTACTTC

D: TRBD1
V: TRBV3-1
length: 16
J: TRBJ1-2
size: few
CDR3: CASSQGSGTGAFGYTF
DNA: TGTGCCAGCAGCCAAGGATCAGGGACAGGGGCCTTTGGCTACACCTTC

D: TRBD1
V: TRBV6-5
length: 13
J: TRBJ2-5
size: many
CDR3: CASSSDRGETQYF
DNA: TGTGCCAGCAGTTCTGACAGGGGAGAGACCCAGTACTTC

D: -
V: TRBV3-1
length: 15
J: TRBJ2-7
size: many
CDR3: CASSQGYTTRYEQYF
DNA: TGTGCCAGCAGCCAAGGGTATACAACTAGATACGAGCAGTACTTC

D: -
V: TRBV12-3/TRBV12-4
length: 13
J: TRBJ2-3
size: many
CDR3: CASSFLGLDTQYF
DNA: TGTGCCAGCAGTTTCTTGGGGCTAGATACGCAGTATTTT

D: -
V: TRBV19
length: 15
J: TRBJ1-5
size: -
CDR3: CASSVGSEFNQPQHF
DNA: TGTGCCAGTAGTGTCGGGAGCGAATTCAATCAGCCCCAGCATTTT

D: TRBD1
V: TRBV28
length: 14
J: TRBJ2-7
size: many
CDR3: CASSFQGVTYEQYF
DNA: TGTGCCAGCAGTTTTCAGGGGGTAACCTACGAGCAGTACTTC

D: TRBD2
V: TRBV6-5
length: 19
J: TRBJ2-4
size: many
CDR3: CASSPPGTSGTVAKNIQYF
DNA: TGTGCCAGCAGTCCCCCCGGGACTAGCGGAACTGTAGCCAAAAACATTCAGTACTTC

D: -
V: TRBV20-1
length: 15
J: TRBJ2-7
size: once
CDR3: CSARSGPPKSYEQYF
DNA: TGCAGTGCAAGAAGTGGGCCGCCAAAATCCTACGAGCAGTACTTC

D: TRBD2
V: TRBV5-4
length: 16
J: TRBJ2-7
size: many
CDR3: CASSLGLAGGVGEQYF
DNA: TGTGCCAGCAGCCTGGGACTAGCGGGAGGGGTGGGCGAGCAGTACTTC

D: TRBD1
V: TRBV2
length: 16
J: TRBJ2-5
size: many
CDR3: CASRGFQGALPETQYF
DNA: TGTGCCAGCAGGGGGTTCCAGGGGGCGCTCCCGGAGACCCAGTACTTC

D: -
V: TRBV6-2/TRBV6-3
length: 14
J: TRBJ1-1
size: many
CDR3: CASSPDRINTEAFF
DNA: TGTGCCAGCAGTCCCGACAGAATCAACACTGAAGCTTTCTTT

D: -
V: TRBV7-2
length: 16
J: TRBJ2-1
size: many
CDR3: CASSSSVWGDGNEQFF
DNA: TGTGCCAGCAGCTCATCGGTCTGGGGGGACGGCAATGAGCAGTTCTTC

D: -
V: TRBV2
length: 16
J: TRBJ1-5
size: many
CDR3: CASSEAGAYSNQPQHF
DNA: TGTGCCAGCAGTGAGGCAGGGGCTTATAGCAATCAGCCCCAGCATTTT

D: -
V: TRBV12-3/TRBV12-4
length: 14
J: TRBJ2-3
size: few
CDR3: CASSLGLNIDTQYF
DNA: TGTGCCAGCAGTTTAGGCCTGAACATAGATACGCAGTATTTT

D: TRBD2
V: TRBV2
length: 16
J: TRBJ2-2
size: -
CDR3: CASRGTSGTNTGELFF
DNA: TGTGCCAGCAGAGGGACTAGCGGGACGAACACCGGGGAGCTGTTTTTT

D: TRBD1
V: TRBV7-9
length: 15
J: TRBJ1-1
size: many
CDR3: CASRPDRGTNTEAFF
DNA: TGTGCCAGCCGTCCCGACAGGGGAACGAACACTGAAGCTTTCTTT

D: -
V: TRBV28
length: 14
J: TRBJ2-3
size: many
CDR3: CASSRDGRTDTQYF
DNA: TGTGCCAGCAGTCGTGACGGGCGCACAGATACGCAGTATTTT

D: -
V: TRBV6-2/TRBV6-3
length: 14
J: TRBJ1-2
size: few
CDR3: CASSYPGTGYGYTF
DNA: TGTGCCAGCAGTTACCCTGGTACGGGCTATGGCTACACCTTC

D: TRBD1
V: TRBV19
length: 15
J: TRBJ1-1
size: many
CDR3: CASPRGPKENTEAFF
DNA: TGTGCCTCCCCCAGGGGGCCAAAGGAAAACACTGAAGCTTTCTTT

D: -
V: TRBV5-4
length: 13
J: TRBJ2-7
size: -
CDR3: CASRLRGSAEQYF
DNA: TGTGCCAGCCGGCTCCGGGGATCGGCCGAGCAGTACTTC

D: -
V: TRBV18
length: 17
J: TRBJ2-5
size: -
CDR3: CASSPPPERFFKETQYF
DNA: TGTGCCAGCTCACCACCGCCGGAGCGATTTTTTAAAGAGACCCAGTACTTC

D: TRBD1
V: TRBV11-2
length: 12
J: TRBJ2-1
size: many
CDR3: CASSSQGNEQFF
DNA: TGTGCCAGCAGCTCACAGGGGAATGAGCAGTTCTTC

D: -
V: TRBV11-2
length: 14
J: TRBJ2-7
size: -
CDR3: CASSLAATGNEQYF
DNA: TGTGCCAGCAGCTTAGCCGCAACAGGGAACGAGCAGTACTTC

D: TRBD1
V: TRBV12-3/TRBV12-4
length: 12
J: TRBJ2-1
size: few
CDR3: CASSTGDDEQFF
DNA: TGTGCCAGCAGTACAGGGGACGATGAGCAGTTCTTC